A single sample gave rise to the 18 T cell receptor beta chains below, sequenced in a study of beta chain features in type 1 diabetes. As every portion of the isolated RNA was reverse transcribed, the sequencing read expressed TCRB transcripts. Method: immunoSEQ multiplex PCR; TCRdb's copy keeps in-frame clones and lacks some. The sample has 450,000 to 600,000 clones, 30% seen once; the top ten hold 0.05% to 0.065%. Input material: naive CD4+ T cells from blood. These receptors originate from a man aged 18 to 30 in good health.

This clone occurred a few times. V and J are TRBV14 and TRBJ2-1; D gene ambiguous. The V gene lost 6 bases and the J gene lost 5 bases, with 20 bases spanning the gap. Germline CDR1 and CDR2: SGHDN and FVKESK. This CDR3 spans 16 amino acids. The CDR3 bases are TGTGCCAGCAGGCGGAGAGGTGGCTTCAACAACAATGAGCAGTTCTTC. Its protein is CASRRRGGFNNNEQFF. Looking up the rest from reference TRBV14 and TRBJ2-1 gives the full variable domain: EAGVTQFPSHSVIEKGQTVTLRCDPISGHDNLYWYRRVMGKEIKFLLHFVKESKQDESGMPNNRFLAERTGGTYSTLKVQPAELEDSGVYFCASRRRGGFNNNEQFFGPGTRLTVL.

This clone was counted between two and nine times. Additional DNA sequences in this sample encode the identical CDR3. The V call is TRBV20-1, the J call TRBJ1-2; the D is unclear. CDR1 and CDR2 from the germline V gene are DFQATT and SNEGSKA (reference sequence). V was trimmed by 3 bases and J by 4 bases, leaving 6 bases between them. This CDR3 is built from 11 residues. Here the CDR3 reads CSARRSYGYTF. The DNA for the CDR3 is TGCAGTGCTAGGAGAAGCTATGGCTACACCTTC.

V gene TRBV7-2 combines with J gene TRBJ1-3, with D hard to call. The CDR3 is made up of 13 amino acids. The germline gives CDR1 SGHTA, CDR2 FQGNSA. Deletions cut 4 bases from V and 0 bases from J, with 4 bases between. CDR3 sequence (DNA): TGTGCCAGCAGCTGGGCCTCTGGAAACACCATATATTTT. Protein sequence: CASSWASGNTIYF. The full variable domain, with the rest looked up from reference TRBV7-2 and TRBJ1-3, is GAGVSQSPSNKVTEKGKDVELRCDPISGHTALYWYRQSLGQGLEFLIYFQGNSAPDKSGLPSDRFSAERTGGSVSTLTIQRTQQEDSAVYLCASSWASGNTIYFGEGSWLTVV.

Only a few counts were recorded for this clone. The V call is TRBV29-1, the J call TRBJ2-1; TRBD2 agrees at 13 bases. This CDR3 region has 20 residues. The V segment lost 5 bases and the J segment 1 base; nucleotides outside the gene matches: 17. Per the germline V gene, CDR1 is SQVTM and CDR2 is ANQGSEA. DNA for the CDR3: TGCAGCGTTCCCTGGAGACTAGCGGGAGGAAACCTTAGGTCCTACAATGAGCAGTTCTTC. Residues: CSVPWRLAGGNLRSYNEQFF.

This sequence joins TRBV25-1 and TRBJ2-7; D ambiguous. V lost 4 bases and J lost 6, with 19 bases in between. Per germline, CDR1 MGHDK and CDR2 SYGVNS. This CDR3 contains 15 residues. CDR3 sequence reads: CASSALSLGQAEQYF. The CDR3 DNA reads as TGTGCCAGCAGTGCCTTATCCCTCGGCCAAGCCGAGCAGTACTTC.

The chain uses TRBV9 and TRBJ2-5, with a tentative D call TRBD2 (6 bases). The V gene lost 0 bases and the J gene lost 4 bases, with 16 bases spanning the gap. Looked up from germline, CDR1 is SGDLS and CDR2 is YYNGEE. The CDR3 has 16 residues. The CDR3 DNA is TGTGCCAGCAGCGTAGGTGCTAGCGCGCTCGGAGAGACCCAGTACTTC. It codes for CASSVGASALGETQYF.

V gene TRBV18 combines with J gene TRBJ2-5, with 8 bases identical to TRBD2. This CDR3 has 15 amino acids. V lost 3 bases and J lost 4; bases outside the gene matches: 7. The germline V gene encodes CDR1 KGHSH and CDR2 LQKENI. This CDR3 is CASSPASGSRETQYF. CDR3 DNA: TGTGCCAGCTCACCTGCCAGCGGGAGTCGAGAGACCCAGTACTTC.

This clone was observed a handful of times. CDR3 nucleotide sequence: TGTGCCAGCAGCTCCGTTTCCTCAGGGGGCGGGCAGTACTTC. Translated: CASSSVSSGGGQYF. V is TRBV7-2 and J is TRBJ2-7; TRBD1 matches at 8 bases. With 4 bases clipped from V and 9 bases from J, the junction kept 11 bases outside the gene matches. The length of the CDR3 is 14 residues. Looked up from germline, CDR1 is SGHTA and CDR2 is FQGNSA.

This clone turned up a few times. J is TRBJ2-7 and V is TRBV29-1; D assignment may be TRBD1 or TRBD2 (5 bases each). Trimming took off 4 bases at V and 2 bases at J, with 15 bases between the two ends. The CDR3 loop spans 14 amino acids. Germline CDR1 is SQVTM and CDR2 is ANQGSEA. Written as DNA, the CDR3 is TGCAGCGTTGGAATCGGGACGGTTCCCTACGAGCAGTACTTC. The encoded protein is CSVGIGTVPYEQYF.

The chain recombines TRBV30 with TRBJ2-5; TRBD1 aligns across 7 bases. Germline V lookup: CDR1 GTSNPN, CDR2 SVGIG (reference sequence). J lost 4 bases, V lost 4 bases, and 15 bases had no gene match. This CDR3 comprises 16 residues. CDR3 amino acids: CAWTLSGDSMGETQYF. CDR3 in DNA: TGTGCCTGGACTCTATCCGGGGACAGCATGGGAGAGACCCAGTACTTC.

The chain uses TRBV19 and TRBJ2-1; possible D gene TRBD2, 6 bases. Germline loops: CDR1 LNHDA, CDR2 SQIVND (reference sequence). The germline V and J ends were trimmed by 6 bases and 10 bases, with 22 bases remaining between them. This CDR3 contains 15 residues. CDR3 in amino acids: CASRRGGGQLREQFF. CDR3 nucleotides: TGTGCCAGTAGGAGGGGAGGCGGCCAGTTACGGGAGCAGTTCTTC.

The rearrangement joins TRBV9 to TRBJ2-1; 7 bases fit TRBD2. Germline-derived CDR1 and CDR2 are SGDLS and YYNGEE. The CDR3 is 14 amino acids. Trimming took 3 bases from V and 2 from J; bases not matched to a gene: 2. Here the CDR3 DNA reads TGTGCCAGCAGCGGGACTAGTACCTACAATGAGCAGTTCTTC. It encodes CASSGTSTYNEQFF.

This clone was counted between two and nine times. The chain combines TRBV3-1 (or the pseudogene TRBV3-2) with TRBJ2-1, with no clear D. From germline, CDR1 is LGHDT and CDR2 YNNKEL (reference sequence). The CDR3 runs 9 residues. V was cut by 11 bases and J by 8 bases, with 7 bases left in between. CDR3 amino acids: CARIDEQFF. The CDR3, as DNA: TGTGCCCGGATTGATGAGCAGTTCTTC.

The count of this clone is one. The J gene is TRBJ2-5, the V gene TRBV19, with D possibly being TRBD1 or TRBD2 (5 bases each). V was pared by 2 bases and J by 6 bases, with 13 bases between. Germline V lookup: CDR1 LNHDA, CDR2 SQIVND (reference sequence). CDR3 size: 14 residues. The CDR3 sequence is CASSIQGDGKTQYF. In DNA form, the CDR3 reads TGTGCCAGTAGTATACAGGGAGATGGGAAGACCCAGTACTTC.

V and J are TRBV29-1 and TRBJ2-5; possible D gene TRBD1, 5 bases. Trimming shortened V by 6 bases and J by 5 bases, and 13 bases separated the two germline ends. The CDR3 runs to 12 residues. Looked up from germline, CDR1 is SQVTM and CDR2 is ANQGSEA. In DNA, the CDR3 is TGCAGCGTCTCAAGGGGTTTGGAGACCCAGTACTTC. This encodes CSVSRGLETQYF.

The V gene is TRBV4-2, the J gene TRBJ2-7, with D perhaps matching TRBD2 (7 bases). V was shortened by 0 bases and J by 6 bases, with 15 bases between the two germline ends. CDR1 LGHNA and CDR2 YNFKEQ come from the germline V gene. This CDR3 has 15 amino acids. The CDR3 protein is CASSQDLGGAGEQYF. The CDR3 bases are TGTGCCAGCAGCCAAGATCTGGGGGGGGCCGGCGAGCAGTACTTC.

The V and J genes are TRBV5-1 and TRBJ2-7; perhaps TRBD1 as D (5 bases). CDR3 length: 15 amino acids. The V gene's germline CDR1 is SGHRS and CDR2 YFSETQ. V dropped 5 bases and J dropped 5 bases, with 20 bases sitting between them. The CDR3 coding sequence is TGCGCCAGCAGTTTCGGCCCTGGGCAGGGCCACGAGCAGTACTTC. As protein: CASSFGPGQGHEQYF.

This clone came up a few times. This chain connects TRBV30 to TRBJ1-1, with D tentatively TRBD1 (5 bases). Germline lookup yields CDR1 GTSNPN and CDR2 SVGIG (reference sequence). The length of the CDR3 is 11 residues. Trimming took off 2 bases at V and 7 bases at J, with 8 bases between the two ends. The CDR3: CAWSLGVEAFF. DNA of the CDR3: TGTGCCTGGAGTTTGGGGGTTGAAGCTTTCTTT.